A selection of T cell receptor beta chains follows, all from one sample in a study of early T cells in non-severe SARS-CoV-2 infection. One entry per CDR3 protein results from TCRdb running MiXCR on the 5' RACE reads. Here the sample spans under 95,000 distinct CDR3 sequences, approximately 15% being singletons. Sequencing used whole blood. The receptors shown here come from an adult who was a healthcare worker with PCR-confirmed SARS-CoV-2 infection or an uninfected control (not recorded which). Both conserved end residues are part of each CDR3. Each record gives: D gene, J gene, CDR3 length, V gene, clone size, CDR3 protein, CDR3 DNA. The D gene is left open where the match is weak. For some rows the clone size is stated as once, few or many, or as a class when expanded; others skip it.

D: TRBD1
J: TRBJ2-3
length: 15
V: TRBV5-1
size: -
CDR3: CASSLDRGRSDTQYF
DNA: TGCGCCAGCAGCTTGGACAGGGGGCGATCCGATACGCAGTATTTT

D: -
J: TRBJ2-7
length: 11
V: TRBV20-1
size: many
CDR3: CSARRGYEQYF
DNA: TGCAGTGCTAGACGAGGGTACGAGCAGTACTTC

D: -
J: TRBJ2-7
length: 13
V: TRBV6-5
size: many
CDR3: CASSLATSYEQYF
DNA: TGTGCCAGCAGTTTAGCCACGTCCTACGAGCAGTACTTC

D: -
J: TRBJ2-1
length: 16
V: TRBV9
size: few
CDR3: CASSVGPAGLTNEQFF
DNA: TGTGCCAGCAGCGTAGGTCCAGCGGGTCTAACAAATGAGCAGTTCTTC

D: TRBD2
J: TRBJ2-5
length: 14
V: TRBV4-3
size: -
CDR3: CASSQDRLAKTQYF
DNA: TGCGCCAGCAGCCAAGATAGACTAGCAAAGACCCAGTACTTC

D: -
J: TRBJ2-3
length: 17
V: TRBV3-1
size: few
CDR3: CASSQSQGTHSTDTQYF
DNA: TGTGCCAGCAGCCAATCGCAGGGCACCCATTCCACAGATACGCAGTATTTT

D: TRBD2
J: TRBJ2-1
length: 15
V: TRBV6-1
size: few
CDR3: CASGLHGRAMGEQFF
DNA: TGTGCCAGCGGCTTACACGGGAGGGCTATGGGGGAGCAGTTCTTC

D: TRBD2
J: TRBJ2-1
length: 15
V: TRBV5-1
size: few
CDR3: CASNPNGLAGDEQFF
DNA: TGCGCCAGCAACCCAAACGGACTAGCGGGAGATGAGCAGTTCTTC

D: -
J: TRBJ2-2
length: 14
V: TRBV30
size: few
CDR3: CAWNRGGDTGELFF
DNA: TGTGCCTGGAATCGAGGGGGGGACACCGGGGAGCTGTTTTTT

D: -
J: TRBJ2-3
length: 15
V: TRBV28
size: -
CDR3: CASSRLGPRKSTQYF
DNA: TGTGCCAGCAGTCGACTGGGACCACGGAAGTCAACGCAGTATTTT

D: -
J: TRBJ2-3
length: 15
V: TRBV10-1
size: few
CDR3: CASSERSVATDTQYF
DNA: TGCGCCAGCAGTGAGAGGTCGGTGGCCACAGATACGCAGTATTTT

D: -
J: TRBJ1-5
length: 17
V: TRBV7-9
size: many
CDR3: CASSLKDNLLRLQPQHF
DNA: TGTGCCAGCAGCTTAAAGGACAACCTTTTACGTCTTCAGCCCCAGCATTTT

D: TRBD2
J: TRBJ2-1
length: 16
V: TRBV24-1
size: -
CDR3: CATSEPLAGERNEQFF
DNA: TGTGCCACCAGTGAGCCTCTAGCGGGAGAAAGGAATGAGCAGTTCTTC

D: -
J: TRBJ2-7
length: 12
V: TRBV29-1
size: few
CDR3: CSVPKEGPEQYF
DNA: TGCAGCGTCCCGAAGGAGGGGCCCGAGCAGTACTTC

D: -
J: TRBJ2-1
length: 14
V: TRBV14
size: -
CDR3: CASSQLNSVNEQFF
DNA: TGTGCCAGCAGCCAACTCAACTCGGTTAATGAGCAGTTCTTC

D: -
J: TRBJ2-7
length: 14
V: TRBV11-2
size: many
CDR3: CASSQRALPYEQYF
DNA: TGTGCCAGCAGCCAGCGGGCCTTGCCCTACGAGCAGTACTTC

D: -
J: TRBJ2-5
length: 15
V: TRBV7-2
size: few
CDR3: CASSYTRGGQETQYF
DNA: TGTGCCAGCAGCTATACACGGGGTGGGCAAGAGACCCAGTACTTC

D: TRBD1
J: TRBJ2-7
length: 13
V: TRBV10-3
size: few
CDR3: CAIGGQSSYEQYF
DNA: TGTGCCATCGGGGGACAGAGCTCCTACGAGCAGTACTTC

D: TRBD2
J: TRBJ2-3
length: 17
V: TRBV7-8
size: few
CDR3: CASSLAGRGRGTDTQYF
DNA: TGTGCCAGCAGCTTAGCGGGGCGCGGGAGAGGCACAGATACGCAGTATTTT

D: -
J: TRBJ1-1
length: 12
V: TRBV5-4
size: many
CDR3: CASSFWETEAFF
DNA: TGTGCCAGCAGCTTTTGGGAGACTGAAGCTTTCTTT

D: -
J: TRBJ2-1
length: 20
V: TRBV4-1
size: -
CDR3: CASSPLGARENPRSYNEQFF
DNA: TGCGCCAGCAGCCCGCTGGGTGCGCGGGAAAATCCCCGCTCCTACAATGAGCAGTTCTTC

D: -
J: TRBJ2-7
length: 15
V: TRBV11-2
size: -
CDR3: CASSLGLPSSYEQYF
DNA: TGTGCCAGCAGCTTAGGACTACCAAGCTCCTACGAGCAGTACTTC

D: TRBD1
J: TRBJ2-7
length: 14
V: TRBV2
size: few
CDR3: CASIGTGGSYEQYF
DNA: TGTGCCAGCATAGGGACAGGGGGCTCCTACGAGCAGTACTTC

D: -
J: TRBJ2-5
length: 14
V: TRBV7-7
size: many
CDR3: CASSWRMTAETQYF
DNA: TGTGCCAGCAGCTGGAGGATGACGGCAGAGACCCAGTACTTC

D: -
J: TRBJ1-1
length: 13
V: TRBV5-6
size: -
CDR3: CASSLTGRTEAFF
DNA: TGTGCCAGCAGCTTGACAGGGAGAACTGAAGCTTTCTTT

D: -
J: TRBJ2-7
length: 12
V: TRBV12-3/TRBV12-4
size: many
CDR3: CASSLTVYEQYF
DNA: TGTGCCAGCAGTCTGACAGTGTACGAGCAGTACTTC

D: -
J: TRBJ2-2
length: 16
V: TRBV2
size: few
CDR3: CASSGPRDRNTGELFF
DNA: TGTGCCAGCAGTGGGCCGCGGGACAGAAACACCGGGGAGCTGTTTTTT

D: TRBD1
J: TRBJ2-7
length: 15
V: TRBV4-1
size: few
CDR3: CARISRGQENGEQYF
DNA: TGCGCCCGAATAAGCCGGGGACAGGAAAACGGCGAGCAGTACTTC

D: TRBD1
J: TRBJ2-1
length: 14
V: TRBV29-1
size: -
CDR3: CSVDIGTGGNEQFF
DNA: TGCAGCGTTGACATCGGGACAGGGGGCAATGAGCAGTTCTTC

D: -
J: TRBJ2-1
length: 18
V: TRBV7-3
size: -
CDR3: CASSLNLGRVDYEYEQFF
DNA: TGTGCCAGCAGCTTAAATCTAGGGCGGGTGGACTACGAGTACGAGCAGTTCTTC

D: -
J: TRBJ2-5
length: 17
V: TRBV13
size: many
CDR3: CASSTRIVGADGETQYF
DNA: TGTGCCAGCAGCACCCGAATAGTTGGCGCGGATGGAGAGACCCAGTACTTC

D: -
J: TRBJ1-6
length: 16
V: TRBV9
size: few
CDR3: CASGPTGSSYNSPLHF
DNA: TGTGCCAGCGGGCCTACTGGGAGCTCCTATAATTCACCCCTCCACTTT

D: -
J: TRBJ2-5
length: 13
V: TRBV28
size: many
CDR3: CASSLLAEETQYF
DNA: TGTGCCAGCAGTTTATTAGCGGAGGAGACCCAGTACTTC

D: TRBD2
J: TRBJ2-1
length: 18
V: TRBV5-4
size: few
CDR3: CASSSGTSTSSSYNEQFF
DNA: TGTGCCAGCAGCTCCGGGACTAGCACGTCGAGCTCCTACAATGAGCAGTTCTTC

D: TRBD1
J: TRBJ1-3
length: 16
V: TRBV7-8
size: -
CDR3: CASSLGGQGAGNTIYF
DNA: TGTGCCAGCAGCTTAGGAGGACAGGGGGCTGGAAACACCATATATTTT